These T cell receptor beta chains were read from a single sample in a study of blood T cell repertoires in COVID-19. Produced via immunoSEQ multiplex PCR; TCRdb's table is partial and in-frame only. The sample holds some 40,000 clones, 82% seen once. Sequences were obtained from peripheral blood. These receptors all come from a human donor in a cohort sampled during active COVID-19. Each CDR3 is given with its conserved first and last residue. The D gene is left open where the match is weak. Not every row has a clone size; where given, it reads once, few, many or a size class.

NA	TRBV4-1	TRBJ2-4	NA	TGCGCCAGCAGCCAACCCCCGGGAAGGCGAGCCAAAAACATTCAGTACTTC	CASSQPPGRRAKNIQYF
NA	TRBV6-2/TRBV6-3	TRBJ1-1	NA	TGTGCCAGCAGTTACTCAGGGGGCACTGAAGCTTTCTTT	CASSYSGGTEAFF
few	TRBV7-2	TRBJ2-3	NA	TGTGCCAGCAGCTCGCAGGGGGATACGCAGTATTTT	CASSSQGDTQYF
NA	TRBV29-1	TRBJ2-1	TRBD2	TGCAGCTTGCGGACTAGCGGACTCTACAATGAGCAGTTCTTC	CSLRTSGLYNEQFF
NA	TRBV5-1	TRBJ1-4	NA	TGCGCCAGCAGCTTGGCCTACGGGGAGAGCGAAAAACTGTTTTTT	CASSLAYGESEKLFF
NA	TRBV15	TRBJ2-3	TRBD2	TGTGCCGCGGGACTAGCGGGTGCCACAGATACGCAGTATTTT	CAAGLAGATDTQYF
NA	TRBV28	TRBJ2-7	TRBD2	TGTGCCAGCAGTCCCCCAGGGCTAGCGGGAGCAAGCTCCTACGAGCAGTACTTC	CASSPPGLAGASSYEQYF
NA	TRBV18	TRBJ1-2	TRBD1	TGTGCCAGCTCACTAAACAGGGGTCCTAACTATGGCTACACCTTC	CASSLNRGPNYGYTF
NA	TRBV10-1	TRBJ2-4	TRBD2	TGCGCCAGCGGACCGGGACTAGCTAGAGGCAAAAACATTCAGTACTTC	CASGPGLARGKNIQYF
NA	TRBV19	TRBJ2-5	NA	TGTGCCAGTAGTAAGGGGGGGGCTCAAGAGACCCAGTACTTC	CASSKGGAQETQYF
NA	TRBV19	TRBJ2-6	TRBD1	TGTGCCAGTAGTATAGGACAGGGGGCGCGGGGGGCCAACGTCCTGACTTTC	CASSIGQGARGANVLTF
NA	TRBV5-6	TRBJ2-5	NA	TGTGCCAGCAGCTTCGGTTACCAAGAGACCCAGTACTTC	CASSFGYQETQYF
NA	TRBV6-4	TRBJ2-2	TRBD1	TGTGCCAGCAGCAGGGGGTCGGCCGGGGAGCTGTTTTTT	CASSRGSAGELFF
NA	TRBV7-9	TRBJ1-1	NA	TGTGCCAGCAGCTTAGGCAGGGCAGCTTTCTTT	CASSLGRAAFF
NA	TRBV5-1	TRBJ1-1	TRBD1	TGCGCCAGCAGCTTGGCCGGGACAGGGAGGGCTGAAGCTTTCTTT	CASSLAGTGRAEAFF
NA	TRBV2	TRBJ1-2	TRBD1	TGTGCCAGCAGCCCGGGACAGCGTTATGGCTACACCTTC	CASSPGQRYGYTF
NA	TRBV6-5	TRBJ2-1	TRBD2	TGTGCCAGTCGACTAGCGGCCTACAATGAGCAGTTCTTC	CASRLAAYNEQFF
NA	TRBV5-1	TRBJ2-5	NA	TGCGCCAGCAGCTTGGCCCTTGAAGAGACCCAGTACTTC	CASSLALEETQYF
few	TRBV25-1	TRBJ1-4	NA	TGTGCCAGCAGCTCGGGGACACCCGAAAAACTGTTTTTT	CASSSGTPEKLFF
NA	TRBV2	TRBJ2-3	NA	TGTGCCGGACGGTCCTGGGGGGACACAGATACGCAGTATTTT	CAGRSWGDTDTQYF
NA	TRBV5-4	TRBJ2-7	TRBD2	TGTGCCAGCAGCTGGGAGCGGGGGCACGAGCAGTACTTC	CASSWERGHEQYF
NA	TRBV29-1	TRBJ1-2	NA	TGCAGCGCTAAGGACACCCTCGATGGCTACACCTTC	CSAKDTLDGYTF
NA	TRBV7-6	TRBJ2-6	TRBD1	TGTGCCAGCAGCCCCATCCGGGACAGGGGGTCAGGGGCCAACGTCCTGACTTTC	CASSPIRDRGSGANVLTF
NA	TRBV7-2	TRBJ2-6	TRBD2	TGTGCCAGCAGCCTCCGACCTTTAGCGGGAGTATCAGGGGCCAACGTCCTGACTTTC	CASSLRPLAGVSGANVLTF
NA	TRBV2	TRBJ2-2	TRBD2	TGTGCCAGCAAGGCAGCGGGAGGTGGGAACACCGGGGAGCTGTTTTTT	CASKAAGGGNTGELFF
few	TRBV3-1/TRBV3-2	TRBJ2-3	TRBD2	TGTGCCAGCAGCCAAGCAGGACTAGCCGTCTCAGATACGCAGTATTTT	CASSQAGLAVSDTQYF
NA	TRBV5-4	TRBJ1-2	TRBD1	TGTGCCAGCTGGAAGACAGGGAAGGACTATGGCTACACCTTC	CASWKTGKDYGYTF